This TCR beta chain was retrieved from a study of blood T cells in healthy people across ages. Findings and limits, study-wide: TCR beta diversity was tightly associated with the proportion of naive T cells.

A remark on this clonotype: As yet, its antigen is unknown.

The CDR3 is 15 residues long. The V gene lost 3 bases and the J gene lost 3 bases, with 15 bases spanning the gap. CDR1 is SGHRS, CDR2 YFSETQ, per germline. Donors were systemically healthy Caucasian individuals from Russia aged roughly 6 to 95 years. Every donor provided around 9.3 milliliters of peripheral blood. With a J-beta primer mix and a sample-barcoded 5' primer, a second PCR ran roughly 6 to 11 cycles. A single record per CDR3 protein comes from TCRdb applying MiXCR to the 5' RACE reads. The sample contains roughly 800,000 distinct CDR3 sequences, about 55% of which appear only once. This sequence originates from a man older than 75 in good health. Specimen: blood. The chain uses TRBV5-1 and TRBJ1-1; D is possibly TRBD1 (6 bases). The chain's CDR3 is CASSWARGDDTEAFF. Here the CDR3 DNA reads TGCGCCAGCAGCTGGGCAAGGGGGGACGACACTGAAGCTTTCTTT.